This entry describes one T cell receptor beta chain. Antigen: not known. The sample comes from a study of tumor and adjacent non-tumor tissue in lung cancer. At the level of the study: Patients comprised about a dozen adenocarcinoma, a couple of squamous cell carcinoma and 1 small cell lung cancer. Study-level findings and limits: Tumor tissue had significantly higher TCR diversity than normal lung.

The library came from three nested PCR rounds adapted from ARM-PCR protocols. A single record per CDR3 protein comes from TCRdb applying MiXCR to the multiplex PCR reads. The table includes under 80,000 distinct CDR3 sequences, 75% to 85% detected once. No cell sorting was done before RNA was extracted from the tissue. More than 3 cm separated this lung sample from the edge of the tumor. The germline CDR1 and CDR2 sequences are MNHNS and SASEGT. CDR3 length: 15 amino acids. Trimming left V 7 bases short and J 0 bases short, with 12 bases between. This clonotype was obtained from a man aged 60 to 69 with non-small cell lung cancer. The sequencing input was distant non-tumor lung tissue. The chain uses TRBV6-1 and TRBJ2-2; D is ambiguous. The CDR3 is CASNGYTSNTGELFF. CDR3 sequence (DNA): TGTGCCAGCAATGGGTACACATCGAACACCGGGGAGCTGTTTTTT.